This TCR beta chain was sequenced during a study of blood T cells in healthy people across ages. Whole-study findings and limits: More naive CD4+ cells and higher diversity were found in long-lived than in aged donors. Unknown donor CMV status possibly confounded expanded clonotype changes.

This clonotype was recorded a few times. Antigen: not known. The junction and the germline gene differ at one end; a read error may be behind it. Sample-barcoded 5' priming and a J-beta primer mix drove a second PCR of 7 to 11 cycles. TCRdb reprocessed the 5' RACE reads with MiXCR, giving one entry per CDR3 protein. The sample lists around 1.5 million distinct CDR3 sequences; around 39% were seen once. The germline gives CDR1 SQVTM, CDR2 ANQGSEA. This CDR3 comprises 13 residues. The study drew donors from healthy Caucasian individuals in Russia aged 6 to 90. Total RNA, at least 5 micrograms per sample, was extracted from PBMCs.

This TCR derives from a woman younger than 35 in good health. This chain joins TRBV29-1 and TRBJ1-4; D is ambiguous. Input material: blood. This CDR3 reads CGVDAGANEKLFF. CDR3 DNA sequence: TGCGGCGTTGACGCAGGTGCTAATGAAAAACTGTTTTTT.